What follows are 20 T cell receptor beta chains derived from one specimen sequenced in a study of tumor-infiltrating lymphocytes in oesophageal squamous cell carcinoma. TCRdb itself ran the PCR reads through MiXCR, one entry per CDR3 protein. The sample shows 20,000 to 25,000 distinct CDR3 sequences, approximately 34% of them seen only once. The material sequenced was esophageal tumor tissue. These TCRs come from a female donor with esophageal squamous cell carcinoma.

This clonotype was seen a few times. The chain combines TRBV7-4 with TRBJ2-3; D possibly corresponds to TRBD1 (5 bases). CDR3 size: 14 residues. V lost 5 bases to trimming and J lost 2 bases, with 11 bases between them. Germline V gene sequence: CDR1 SGHVT, CDR2 SQSDAQ. This CDR3 reads CASSQGPFTDTQYF. Written as DNA, the CDR3 is TGTGCCAGCAGCCAGGGTCCCTTCACAGATACGCAGTATTTT.

Concerning this clonotype: Since the CDR3 does not end with the conserved phenylalanine or tryptophan, this likely comes from a read error. Because the CDR3's place on the DNA is in doubt, the DNA is left out and the CDR3 is given as listed by TCRdb. This chain links TRBV28 with TRBJ2-1; TRBD1, the table's D call, was not compared with the DNA. Germline loops: CDR1 MDHEN, CDR2 SYDVKM. The CDR3 is made up of 17 amino acids, end residues included. The CDR3 reads CASRGTGSTNYGYTFGS.

This chain's CDR3 is CASSRQGNTGELFF. CDR3 sequence (DNA): TGTGCCAGCAGCCGACAGGGGAACACCGGGGAGCTGTTTTTT. The V and J genes are TRBV11-2 and TRBJ2-2, with TRBD1 matching 7 bases. The V gene end was trimmed by 5 bases and the J gene end by 1 base; junction bases not matched to a gene: 1. CDR3 size: 14 residues. From germline, CDR1 is SGHAT and CDR2 FQNNGV.

The genes are TRBV28 and TRBJ2-5; 7 positions match TRBD2. The J call may be mistaken, given a closer DNA end match to TRBJ2-1. This CDR3 region has 13 residues. Germline lookup yields CDR1 MDHEN and CDR2 SYDVKM. The CDR3 protein is CASKEAGRDEQFF. DNA for the CDR3: TGTGCCAGCAAAGAAGCGGGAAGGGATGAGCAGTTCTTC.

Notes on this clonotype: A much larger clone sits a single nucleotide away, making a read error possible. The chain employs TRBV5-4 and TRBJ2-7; 7 bases map to TRBD1. The better agreement between TRBJ2-1 and the DNA end casts doubt on the J call. The CDR3 loop spans 13 amino acids. Germline lookup yields CDR1 SGHNT and CDR2 YYREEE (reference sequence). CDR3 bases: TGTGCCAGCAGCTTGAAGGGGGCGTACGAGCAGTTCTTC. Protein sequence: CASSLKGAYEQFF.

The rearrangement joins TRBV7-2 to TRBJ1-3; 7 nucleotides agree with TRBD1. Looked up from germline, CDR1 is SGHTA and CDR2 is FQGNSA. The V segment lost 5 bases and the J segment 3 bases; nucleotides outside the gene matches: 4. The length of the CDR3 is 14 residues. CDR3 residues: CASSERTGGNTIYF. CDR3 in DNA: TGTGCCAGCAGCGAGCGGACAGGTGGAAACACCATATATTTT.

In its sample, this clonotype ranks as medium-sized. This sequence joins TRBV5-4 and TRBJ2-7; D is possibly TRBD2 (6 bases). CDR1 and CDR2 (germline): SGHNT, YYREEE (reference sequence). Deletions cut 4 bases from V and 0 bases from J, with 11 bases between. This CDR3 has 14 amino acids. CDR3 DNA: TGTGCCAGCAGCGTTGGGGGGAGCTCCTACGAGCAGTACTTC. It is translated as CASSVGGSSYEQYF.

This clonotype was recorded once. CDR3 sequence (DNA): TGTGCCAGCAGCCCAGACTGGGACAATGAGCAGTTCTTC. As protein: CASSPDWDNEQFF. The chain employs TRBV9 and TRBJ2-1; D uncertain. The ends were cut back, 4 bases at V and 5 bases at J, with 10 bases in the middle. The CDR3 loop spans 13 amino acids. Germline loops: CDR1 SGDLS, CDR2 YYNGEE.

The chain has TRBV7-3 and TRBJ2-2; 11 bases agree with TRBD2. The V segment lost 2 bases and the J segment 6 bases; nucleotides outside the gene matches: 5. CDR3 length equals 16 residues. CDR1 and CDR2 from the germline V gene are SGHTA and FQGTGA. The CDR3 is CASSLFSGGAAGELFF. The CDR3 DNA reads TGTGCCAGCAGCTTATTTAGCGGGGGGGCCGCCGGGGAGCTGTTTTTT.

This clonotype was picked up one time. The chain joins TRBV7-2 to TRBJ2-1; D possibly corresponds to TRBD2 (6 bases). Per the germline V gene, CDR1 is SGHTA and CDR2 is FQGNSA. V shed 6 bases and J shed 10 bases, with 13 bases lying between them. The CDR3 extends over 12 amino acids. The chain's CDR3 is CASRAGGFEQFF. CDR3 sequence (DNA): TGTGCCAGCAGGGCCGGGGGTTTCGAGCAGTTCTTC.

This clonotype is labeled medium-sized (0.01 to 0.1%). V is TRBV18 and J is TRBJ2-7, with a weak D call TRBD1 (5 bases). Germline V gives CDR1 KGHSH, CDR2 LQKENI. The CDR3 has 13 amino acids. V was cut by 0 bases and J by 7 bases, with 10 bases left in between. The CDR3 sequence is CASSPPSNREQYF. In nucleotides, the CDR3 is TGTGCCAGCTCACCACCATCTAACAGGGAGCAGTACTTC.

Many counts were recorded for this clonotype. The genes are TRBV5-4 and TRBJ2-7; 10 bases align to TRBD2. Germline V lookup: CDR1 SGHNT, CDR2 YYREEE (reference sequence). The CDR3 totals 15 residues. The J segment lost 2 bases and the V segment lost 3 bases, leaving 5 bases of the junction unmatched. The CDR3 bases are TGTGCCAGCAGCTCCCCTAGCGGGAGTGCCTACGAGCAGTACTTC. As protein: CASSSPSGSAYEQYF.

In its sample, this clonotype was seen a few times. This chain links TRBV27 with TRBJ2-5, with 13 bases fitting TRBD2. Judging by the DNA end, TRBJ2-7 fits better; the J call may be wrong. The CDR3 runs to 16 residues. Germline CDR1 MNHEY, CDR2 SMNVEV (reference sequence). The CDR3 loop reads CASSYGLAGDPYEQYF. The CDR3 DNA sequence: TGTGCCAGCAGTTACGGACTAGCGGGAGACCCCTACGAGCAGTACTTC.

This clonotype is deemed medium-sized (0.01 to 0.1%). The V call is TRBV7-2, the J call TRBJ2-5, with 8 bases that match TRBD1. Germline-derived CDR1 and CDR2 are SGHTA and FQGNSA. J gave up 5 bases and V 4 bases, and 0 bases lay outside the gene matches. CDR3 length: 12 amino acids. CDR3 residues: CASSWDRETQYF. The CDR3 coding sequence is TGTGCCAGCAGCTGGGACAGGGAGACCCAGTACTTC.

In its sample, this clonotype is medium-sized (0.01 to 0.1%). This chain links TRBV12-3 or TRBV12-4 with TRBJ1-4; 7 nucleotides agree with TRBD1. The length of the CDR3 is 14 residues. The J segment lost 8 bases and the V segment lost 2 bases, leaving 5 bases of the junction unmatched. The CDR3 loop reads CASSLTQGGEKLFF. As DNA, the CDR3 is TGTGCCAGCAGTTTAACCCAGGGGGGCGAAAAACTGTTTTTT.

There are a few counts of this clonotype. CDR3: CASSEGRVAFF. CDR3 sequence (DNA): TGTGCCAGCAGTGAGGGCAGGGTAGCTTTCTTT. The gene calls are TRBV2 and TRBJ1-1, with a possible D match to TRBD1 (5 bases). Trimming took 3 bases from V and 10 from J, leaving 9 bases between them. CDR1 is SNHLY, CDR2 FYNNEI, per germline. CDR3 length equals 11 residues.

The chain is built from TRBV6-2 or TRBV6-3 and TRBJ1-2; tentatively, D is TRBD1 (5 bases). Trimming removed 8 bases from V and 5 bases from J, with 15 bases in between. Germline V lookup: CDR1 MNHEY, CDR2 SVGEGT. CDR3 size: 13 residues. In DNA, the CDR3 is TGTGCCAGCGGCGCTGGGACGGAGTATGGCTACACCTTC. Translation gives CASGAGTEYGYTF.

J is TRBJ2-1 and V is TRBV11-3; the D gene could be TRBD1 or TRBD2 (5 bases each). Germline V gene sequence: CDR1 SGHNT, CDR2 YENEEA. With 0 bases removed from V and 9 bases from J, the gap between germline ends came to 6 bases. This CDR3 has 12 amino acids. For the CDR3, the DNA is TGTGCCAGCAGCTTAGAGAGGGGTGAGCAGTTCTTC. It specifies CASSLERGEQFF.

This clonotype was observed many times. V and J are TRBV7-8 and TRBJ2-1, with 7 bases fitting TRBD2. CDR3 size: 14 residues. J lost 7 bases, V lost 4 bases, and 7 bases had no gene match. Germline V gives CDR1 SGHVS, CDR2 FQNEAQ. DNA of the CDR3: TGTGCCAGCAGCTACCGGGACTATAGAAATGAGCAGTTCTTC. It codes for CASSYRDYRNEQFF. Complete variable domain (other parts from reference TRBV7-8 and TRBJ2-1): GAGVSQSPRYKVAKRGQDVALRCDPISGHVSLFWYQQALGQGPEFLTYFQNEAQLDKSGLPSDRFFAERPEGSVSTLKIQRTQQEDSAVYLCASSYRDYRNEQFFGPGTRLTVL.

This clonotype was seen repeatedly, ten times or more. DNA of the CDR3: TGTGCCAGCAGTTACGTTAGCAGGAACGTCAACGAGCAGTACTTC. Translating it yields CASSYVSRNVNEQYF. The rearrangement links TRBV6-2 or TRBV6-3 to TRBJ2-7, with no clear D. V was trimmed by 2 bases and J by 5 bases, leaving 16 bases between them. Germline CDR1 is MNHEY and CDR2 is SVGEGT. This CDR3 has 15 residues.